What follows are 25 T cell receptor beta chains derived from one specimen sequenced in a study (dated by TCRdb to about 2016). The method was RT-PCR. The sample was run on an Illumina MiSeq. TCRdb reworked the public reads: Q25 trimming with fastp, MiXCR clone assembly, productive beta chains retained. Each CDR3 protein gets just one entry, which takes the most common genes and DNA from the rows behind it. This sample comprises more than 600,000 distinct CDR3 sequences, 14% of them detected only once. 3.6% of the sample goes to the ten largest clones. The sequencing input was memory CD4+ T cells from blood. The receptors originated from a female donor in good health, serving as a healthy control.

This clonotype turned up a few times. This sequence joins TRBV7-2 and TRBJ2-1, with D possibly being TRBD1 (5 bases). The CDR3 covers 13 residues. Germline-derived CDR1 and CDR2 are SGHTA and FQGNSA. V was cut by 1 base and J by 12 bases, with 13 bases left in between. The CDR3 is CASSLEFAGWQFF. DNA of the CDR3: TGTGCCAGCAGCTTAGAATTCGCAGGGTGGCAGTTCTTC.

This clonotype appeared many times. This chain links TRBV27 with TRBJ2-3; no clear D gene. This CDR3 is built from 12 residues. Germline values: CDR1 MNHEY, CDR2 SMNVEV (reference sequence). V gave up 8 bases and J gave up 4 bases, with 10 bases separating them. The CDR3 protein is CASRGNADTQYF. The CDR3, as DNA: TGTGCCAGCCGTGGGAATGCAGATACGCAGTATTTT.

This clonotype was counted ten times or more. The chain employs TRBV29-1 and TRBJ2-4; D gene uncertain. The CDR3 spans 13 residues. Germline V gene data show CDR1 as SQVTM and CDR2 as ANQGSEA. Trimming cost V 4 bases and J 0 bases, with 7 bases left between them. CDR3 DNA sequence: TGCAGCGTTGTAGATCTAGCCAAAAACATTCAGTACTTC. Its protein is CSVVDLAKNIQYF.

This chain connects TRBV11-3 to TRBJ2-1, with unresolved D. V lost 1 base to trimming and J lost 5 bases, with 9 bases between them. This CDR3 has 14 residues. CDR1 is SGHNT, CDR2 YENEEA, per germline. The CDR3 coding sequence is TGTGCCAGCAGCTTAGTGGCAGGCAACAATGAGCAGTTCTTC. Residues: CASSLVAGNNEQFF.

This clonotype was seen only a few times. The V call is TRBV3-1, the J call TRBJ1-2; D call uncertain. V shed 5 bases and J shed 4 bases, with 11 bases lying between them. The CDR3 spans 13 residues. The germline gives CDR1 LGHDT, CDR2 YNNKEL (reference sequence). DNA of the CDR3: TGTGCCAGCAGCTCAGCGGTGGCCTATGGCTACACCTTC. It encodes CASSSAVAYGYTF.

V and J are TRBV2 and TRBJ2-7; 8 nucleotides align to TRBD2. J was trimmed by 7 bases and V by 3 bases; bases with no gene match: 8. Germline V gene sequence: CDR1 SNHLY, CDR2 FYNNEI. The CDR3 loop spans 14 amino acids. The CDR3 DNA reads TGTGCCAGCAGTGAGTTTGCGGGAGGACAAGAGCAGTACTTC. Encoded protein: CASSEFAGGQEQYF.

The rearrangement uses TRBV7-2 and TRBJ2-1; no definite D call. V was clipped by 7 bases and J by 2 bases, with 15 bases between them. In germline, CDR1 is SGHTA, CDR2 FQGNSA. This CDR3 is 15 amino acids long. CDR3 nucleotide sequence: TGTGCCAGCACCTACGAATTGGGCCCCTACAATGAGCAGTTCTTC. Its protein is CASTYELGPYNEQFF.

This rearrangement joins TRBV7-2 to TRBJ2-1; the match to TRBD2 covers 10 bases. In germline, CDR1 is SGHTA, CDR2 FQGNSA. The CDR3 loop spans 17 amino acids. Trimming cost V 3 bases and J 1 base; bases outside gene matches: 6. DNA of the CDR3: TGTGCCAGCAGCTTTGCTAGCGGGGGAAGGTCCTACAATGAGCAGTTCTTC. Translating it yields CASSFASGGRSYNEQFF.

The table lists this clonotype with a few counts. The CDR3 sequence: CASSVDLVETQYF. The CDR3 coding sequence is TGTGCCAGCAGCGTAGATCTTGTCGAGACCCAGTACTTC. The rearrangement uses TRBV9 and TRBJ2-5; no firm D call. The length of the CDR3 is 13 residues. V shed 0 bases and J shed 5 bases, with 8 bases lying between them. Germline V lookup: CDR1 SGDLS, CDR2 YYNGEE.

This sequence joins TRBV4-1 and TRBJ1-2; 8 bases agree with TRBD1. The CDR3 consists of 15 residues. J was trimmed by 4 bases and V by 0 bases; bases with no gene match: 4. In germline, CDR1 is MGHRA, CDR2 YSYEKL. CDR3 nucleotides: TGCGCCAGCAGCCAAGAACGAACAGGGGGCTATGGCTACACCTTC. Translation: CASSQERTGGYGYTF.

This clonotype has just a few counts. The chain joins TRBV6-2 or TRBV6-3 to TRBJ1-2; D may be TRBD1 (5 bases). V shed 5 bases and J shed 6 bases, with 13 bases lying between them. From germline, CDR1 is MNHEY and CDR2 SVGEGT. There are 13 residues in the CDR3. Written as DNA, the CDR3 is TGTGCCAGCAGTCGTCAGGGAACCGATGGCTACACCTTC. This sequence encodes CASSRQGTDGYTF.

This clonotype was observed a few times. The chain carries TRBV5-6 and TRBJ2-2, with D possibly matching TRBD2 (6 bases). The germline V and J ends were trimmed by 4 bases and 1 base, with 14 bases remaining between them. Germline CDR1 is SGHDT and CDR2 is YYEEEE. The CDR3 extends over 16 amino acids. The DNA of the CDR3 is TGTGCCAGCAGCCCCTTGGGAGGACTGAACACCGGGGAGCTGTTTTTT. It codes for CASSPLGGLNTGELFF.

Only a few counts were recorded for this clonotype. The chain couples TRBV9 to TRBJ2-3, with a possible D match to TRBD1 (6 bases). The CDR3 loop spans 16 amino acids. Germline values: CDR1 SGDLS, CDR2 YYNGEE. With 0 bases removed from V and 0 bases from J, the gap between germline ends came to 11 bases. CDR3 sequence reads: CASSVDGTISTDTQYF. The CDR3 coding sequence is TGTGCCAGCAGCGTAGACGGGACAATTAGCACAGATACGCAGTATTTT.

This clonotype was found many times. The genes are TRBV20-1 and TRBJ2-3; either TRBD1 or TRBD2 may supply D (5 bases each). Germline CDR1 and CDR2: DFQATT and SNEGSKA (reference sequence). Trimming left V 3 bases short and J 1 base short, with 11 bases between. The CDR3 runs 14 residues. The CDR3 region is CSARRGVGTDTQYF. The CDR3, as DNA: TGCAGTGCTAGGAGAGGGGTCGGCACAGATACGCAGTATTTT.

This chain connects TRBV29-1 to TRBJ1-3; 9 bases agree with TRBD1. The germline CDR1 and CDR2 sequences are SQVTM and ANQGSEA. The length of the CDR3 is 13 residues. Losses at the gene ends were 8 bases for V and 7 bases for J; bases not matched to a gene: 9. CDR3 residues: CSFTTGGANTIYF. The CDR3 DNA sequence: TGCAGCTTCACTACAGGGGGCGCGAACACCATATATTTT.

The rearrangement uses TRBV5-1 and TRBJ1-2; TRBD1 might be the D (6 bases). The germline V gene encodes CDR1 SGHRS and CDR2 YFSETQ. The CDR3 loop spans 14 amino acids. V gave up 6 bases and J gave up 1 base, with 13 bases separating them. CDR3 bases: TGCGCCAGCAACACGGGACAAAATAACTATGGCTACACCTTC. Its protein is CASNTGQNNYGYTF.

V gene TRBV18 combines with J gene TRBJ2-3, with a weak D call TRBD1 (5 bases). V shed 6 bases and J shed 0 bases, with 7 bases lying between them. CDR1 is KGHSH, CDR2 LQKENI, per germline. This CDR3 is built from 13 residues. The CDR3 sequence is CASSAGSTDTQYF. CDR3 nucleotide sequence: TGTGCCAGCTCTGCAGGGAGCACAGATACGCAGTATTTT. The whole variable domain, filled in from reference TRBV18 and TRBJ2-3, reads NAGVMQNPRHLVRRRGQEARLRCSPMKGHSHVYWYRQLPEEGLKFMVYLQKENIIDESGMPKERFSAEFPKEGPSILRIQQVVRGDSAAYFCASSAGSTDTQYFGPGTRLTVL.

This clonotype showed up just a few times. The rearrangement links TRBV3-1 to TRBJ2-7; D not certain. This CDR3 contains 13 residues. The V gene's germline CDR1 is LGHDT and CDR2 YNNKEL (reference sequence). V lost 8 bases and J lost 4, with 15 bases in between. The CDR3, as DNA: TGTGCCAGCGGGGAAGGAAACGTTTACGAGCAGTACTTC. Its protein product is CASGEGNVYEQYF.

The table lists this clonotype with a few counts. The CDR3: CASSPPPGANSPLHF. The CDR3 coding sequence is TGTGCCAGCTCACCACCCCCGGGGGCCAATTCACCCCTCCACTTT. The rearrangement joins TRBV18 to TRBJ1-6; D might be TRBD1 (6 bases). The CDR3 length is 15 residues. Trimming stripped 0 bases from V and 7 bases from J, with 10 bases between. The germline gives CDR1 KGHSH, CDR2 LQKENI. The full variable domain, completed using reference TRBV18 and TRBJ1-6, is NAGVMQNPRHLVRRRGQEARLRCSPMKGHSHVYWYRQLPEEGLKFMVYLQKENIIDESGMPKERFSAEFPKEGPSILRIQQVVRGDSAAYFCASSPPPGANSPLHFGNGTRLTVT.

This clonotype has more than one count but fewer than ten. The CDR3 DNA is TGCAGTGCTAGAGATATGGGGGGAACGGGAGAGACCCAGTACTTC. As protein: CSARDMGGTGETQYF. The rearrangement uses TRBV20-1 and TRBJ2-5, with a weak D call TRBD2 (6 bases). The CDR3 has 15 residues. V was cut by 0 bases and J by 4 bases, with 15 bases left in between. Germline V gene data show CDR1 as DFQATT and CDR2 as SNEGSKA (reference sequence).

This clonotype was observed a few times. The genes are TRBV20-1 and TRBJ2-1; 9 positions match TRBD2. The V gene end was trimmed by 0 bases and the J gene end by 3 bases; junction bases not matched to a gene: 9. Germline loops: CDR1 DFQATT, CDR2 SNEGSKA (reference sequence). This CDR3 region has 17 residues. CDR3 DNA: TGCAGTGCTAGAGATCGTAGCGGGAGAAGAGGCTACAATGAGCAGTTCTTC. As protein: CSARDRSGRRGYNEQFF.

This clonotype was detected only a few times. The V and J genes are TRBV28 and TRBJ1-2; no clear D gene. CDR3 length: 16 amino acids. Between the trimmed V and J ends, which lost 5 bases and 0 bases, there was a span of 16 bases. Germline CDR1 is MDHEN and CDR2 is SYDVKM. This chain's CDR3 is CASSRAGPVSNYGYTF. In DNA form, the CDR3 reads TGTGCCAGCAGTCGGGCAGGTCCCGTATCTAACTATGGCTACACCTTC.

The table lists this clonotype with a few counts. The chain employs TRBV7-2 and TRBJ2-1, with 13 bases identical to TRBD2. Germline V lookup: CDR1 SGHTA, CDR2 FQGNSA. Unmatched junction bases numbered 7, after V lost 2 bases and J lost 3 bases. The CDR3 consists of 18 residues. The CDR3 DNA sequence: TGTGCCAGCAGCTTATGGAGAGGACTAGCGGGAGACTACAATGAGCAGTTCTTC. This gives the protein CASSLWRGLAGDYNEQFF.

This clonotype was recorded at least ten times. The V call is TRBV15, the J call TRBJ2-2, with D unclear. Germline V lookup: CDR1 LNHNV, CDR2 YYDKDF (reference sequence). The length of the CDR3 is 12 residues. Trimming left V 6 bases short and J 2 bases short, with 4 bases between. For the CDR3, the DNA is TGTGCCACCAGAAAAAACACCGGGGAGCTGTTTTTT. It codes for CATRKNTGELFF.

In its sample, this clonotype was seen many times. This rearrangement joins TRBV20-1 to TRBJ2-5; 9 nucleotides match TRBD1. With 6 bases clipped from V and 2 bases from J, the junction kept 4 bases outside the gene matches. The CDR3 has 13 residues. Germline V lookup: CDR1 DFQATT, CDR2 SNEGSKA (reference sequence). This CDR3 is CSAIDRGQETQYF. CDR3 DNA: TGCAGTGCCATCGACAGGGGGCAAGAGACCCAGTACTTC.